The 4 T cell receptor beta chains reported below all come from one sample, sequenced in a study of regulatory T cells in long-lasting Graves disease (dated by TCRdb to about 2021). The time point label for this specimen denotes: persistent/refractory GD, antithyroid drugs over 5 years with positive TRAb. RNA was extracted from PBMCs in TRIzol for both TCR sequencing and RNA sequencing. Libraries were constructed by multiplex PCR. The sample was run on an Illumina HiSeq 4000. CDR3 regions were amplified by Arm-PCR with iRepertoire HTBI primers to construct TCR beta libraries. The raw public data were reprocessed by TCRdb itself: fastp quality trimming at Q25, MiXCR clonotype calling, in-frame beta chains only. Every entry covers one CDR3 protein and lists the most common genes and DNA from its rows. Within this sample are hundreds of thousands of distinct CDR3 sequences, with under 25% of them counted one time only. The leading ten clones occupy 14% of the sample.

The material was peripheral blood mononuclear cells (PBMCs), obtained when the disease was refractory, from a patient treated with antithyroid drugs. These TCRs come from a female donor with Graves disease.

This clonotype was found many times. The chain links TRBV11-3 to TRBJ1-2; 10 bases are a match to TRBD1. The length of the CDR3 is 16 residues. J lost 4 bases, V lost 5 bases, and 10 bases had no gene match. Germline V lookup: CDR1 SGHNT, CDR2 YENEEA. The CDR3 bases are TGTGCCAGCAGCCTGAGGGGGACAGGGGTTCGCTATGGCTACACCTTC. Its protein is CASSLRGTGVRYGYTF.

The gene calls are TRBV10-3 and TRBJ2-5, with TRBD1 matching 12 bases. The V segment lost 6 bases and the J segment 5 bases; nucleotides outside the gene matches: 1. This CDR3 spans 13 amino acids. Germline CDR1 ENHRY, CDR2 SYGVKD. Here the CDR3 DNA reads TGTGCCATCAGCGGGACAGGGGGCGAGACCCAGTACTTC. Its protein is CAISGTGGETQYF.

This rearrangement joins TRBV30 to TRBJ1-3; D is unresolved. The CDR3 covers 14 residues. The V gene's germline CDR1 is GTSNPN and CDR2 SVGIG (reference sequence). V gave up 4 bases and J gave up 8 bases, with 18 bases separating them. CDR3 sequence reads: CAWIFDKHGYTIYF. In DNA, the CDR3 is TGTGCCTGGATCTTCGACAAGCACGGGTACACCATATATTTT.

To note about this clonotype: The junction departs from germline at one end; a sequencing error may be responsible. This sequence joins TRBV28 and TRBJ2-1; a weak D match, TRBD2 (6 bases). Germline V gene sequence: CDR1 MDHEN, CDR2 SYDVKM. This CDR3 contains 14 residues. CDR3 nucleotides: TGTGCCAGCAAAGGGGCTAGCGCTTACAATGAGCAGCTCTTC. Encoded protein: CASKGASAYNEQLF.